These 14 T cell receptor beta chains came from one sample sequenced in a study of blood T cell repertoires in COVID-19. TCRdb keeps only in-frame clones here, not all; method: immunoSEQ multiplex PCR. The data show some 150,000 clones, over 75% seen once. The source material was peripheral blood. The receptors were gathered from a woman aged 55-70 years with active COVID-19.

V gene TRBV11-2 combines with J gene TRBJ2-5; the D is unclear. V was cut by 3 bases and J by 5 bases, with 10 bases left in between. CDR1 is SGHAT, CDR2 FQNNGV, per germline. The CDR3 has 13 amino acids. The CDR3 DNA sequence: TGTGCCAGCAGCTTGGGCAGAATGGAGACCCAGTACTTC. This sequence encodes CASSLGRMETQYF.

The chain uses TRBV5-4 and TRBJ2-7; the D gene is possibly TRBD2 (6 bases). Germline-derived CDR1 and CDR2 are SGHNT and YYREEE (reference sequence). The CDR3 totals 13 residues. Trimming took off 3 bases at V and 4 bases at J, with 11 bases between the two ends. The CDR3: CASSWDAGYEQYF. CDR3 DNA: TGTGCCAGCAGCTGGGACGCGGGGTACGAGCAGTACTTC.

V and J are TRBV25-1 and TRBJ1-2, with 9 bases that match TRBD1. CDR3 size: 14 residues. Germline lookup yields CDR1 MGHDK and CDR2 SYGVNS. The V and J ends lost 4 bases and 7 bases, in that order; junction bases with no gene match: 7. CDR3 loop: CASSGSGTGFGYTF. In DNA, the CDR3 is TGTGCCAGCAGTGGGTCGGGGACAGGGTTTGGCTACACCTTC.

This rearrangement joins TRBV5-1 to TRBJ1-4; D unresolved. V lost 0 bases and J lost 2, with 11 bases in between. CDR1 is SGHRS and CDR2 is YFSETQ in the germline V gene. CDR3 length: 16 residues. The CDR3 nucleotides read TGCGCCAGCAGCTTGGGTTCGACTAACACTAATGAAAAACTGTTTTTT. Translating it yields CASSLGSTNTNEKLFF.

The chain has TRBV13 and TRBJ2-7; D unresolved. With 6 bases removed from V and 3 bases from J, the gap between germline ends came to 15 bases. CDR1 PRHDT and CDR2 FYEKMQ come from the germline V gene (reference sequence). The CDR3 runs to 14 residues. The chain's CDR3 is CASRLSSRHYEQYF. The CDR3 nucleotides are TGTGCCAGCAGGCTCTCGAGCCGACACTACGAGCAGTACTTC.

The genes are TRBV7-9 and TRBJ2-1; 7 nucleotides match TRBD2. V lost 5 bases and J lost 3; bases outside the gene matches: 7. This CDR3 is 15 amino acids long. Germline-derived CDR1 and CDR2 are SEHNR and FQNEAQ (reference sequence). CDR3 protein: CASSPAGVSYNEQFF. In DNA, the CDR3 is TGTGCCAGCAGCCCCGCGGGAGTTAGCTACAATGAGCAGTTCTTC.

The chain is built from TRBV14 and TRBJ1-6; D is undetermined. Germline CDR1 is SGHDN and CDR2 is FVKESK. With 0 bases removed from V and 9 bases from J, the gap between germline ends came to 15 bases. The CDR3 runs to 16 residues. CDR3 loop: CASSQDLLSAGSPLHF. The CDR3, as DNA: TGTGCCAGCAGCCAAGACTTGCTATCGGCGGGTTCACCCCTCCACTTT.

The J gene is TRBJ1-6, the V gene TRBV28; TRBD1 is a possible D gene (5 bases). Germline CDR1 MDHEN, CDR2 SYDVKM. The CDR3 runs 15 residues. V dropped 2 bases and J dropped 10 bases, with 15 bases sitting between them. The CDR3 region is CASSLAGPSGSPLHF. The CDR3 nucleotides read TGTGCCAGCAGTTTAGCGGGGCCTAGCGGGTCACCCCTCCACTTT.

This sequence joins TRBV23-1 and TRBJ1-1; possibly TRBD1 for D (6 bases). TRBV23-1 is an open reading frame whose function is uncertain. The length of the CDR3 is 13 residues. V lost 8 bases to trimming and J lost 4 bases, with 14 bases between them. CDR3 DNA: TGCGCCAGCCCCGTCCAGGGGCCCACTGAAGCTTTCTTT. It translates to CASPVQGPTEAFF.

V is TRBV7-9 and J is TRBJ1-6, with D maybe TRBD1 (5 bases). The length of the CDR3 is 14 residues. Trimming stripped 5 bases from V and 6 bases from J, with 11 bases between. Germline lookup yields CDR1 SEHNR and CDR2 FQNEAQ (reference sequence). In DNA, the CDR3 is TGTGCCAGCAGCCGACAGCCCCCTAATTCACCCCTCCACTTT. This sequence encodes CASSRQPPNSPLHF.

The chain has TRBV29-1 and TRBJ2-3; 9 bases match TRBD1. The CDR3 is 15 residues long. CDR1 and CDR2 from the germline V gene are SQVTM and ANQGSEA. Trimming cost V 8 bases and J 4 bases; bases outside gene matches: 13. The CDR3 nucleotides read TGCAGCACCTTTTGGGGACAGGGTGTTTCAGATACGCAGTATTTT. Protein sequence: CSTFWGQGVSDTQYF.

This chain connects TRBV10-3 to TRBJ2-1; a weak D match, TRBD2 (6 bases). The CDR3 loop spans 16 amino acids. V lost 3 bases to trimming and J lost 8 bases, with 20 bases between them. In germline, CDR1 is ENHRY, CDR2 SYGVKD. The CDR3 loop is CAISESPSAIVDEQFF. CDR3 DNA sequence: TGTGCCATCAGTGAATCCCCTAGCGCGATTGTGGATGAGCAGTTCTTC.

The gene calls are TRBV11-3 and TRBJ2-7, with TRBD1 matching over 10 bases. The germline gives CDR1 SGHNT, CDR2 YENEEA. The V and J ends lost 5 bases and 5 bases, in that order; junction bases with no gene match: 9. The CDR3 is made up of 15 amino acids. CDR3 nucleotide sequence: TGTGCCAGCAGCCCATCCTGGGGACAGGGGAACGAGCAGTACTTC. As protein: CASSPSWGQGNEQYF.

This chain uses TRBV19 with TRBJ2-3; a possible D gene is TRBD1 (5 bases). CDR1 and CDR2 (germline): LNHDA, SQIVND (reference sequence). This CDR3 is built from 14 residues. Trimming took 7 bases from V and 5 from J, leaving 16 bases between them. In DNA, the CDR3 is TGTGCCAGTAAGCCCAGGGCCCAGGGAGATACGCAGTATTTT. It yields the protein CASKPRAQGDTQYF.